One and the same sample provided the 27 T cell receptor beta chains below, sequenced in a study of regulatory T cells in long-lasting Graves disease. The time point denotes: newly diagnosed GD, antithyroid drugs for less than 3 months. The TCR library was prepared using RNA isolated from PBMCs. Libraries of TCR beta came from iRepertoire HTBI primers plus Arm-PCR of CDR3 regions. Each CDR3 protein is one row after TCRdb ran MiXCR on the multiplex PCR reads. The sample records around 250,000 distinct CDR3 sequences, 20% to 25% being singletons. The sequencing used peripheral blood mononuclear cells (PBMCs), collected at new diagnosis, from a patient treated with antithyroid drugs. The receptors were sampled from a female donor with Graves disease.

This clonotype was counted between two and nine times. This may come from a read error, since a much larger clone is one base off. V is TRBV6-1 and J is TRBJ2-1; TRBD2 aligns across 12 bases. CDR3 length: 15 amino acids. Germline V gene sequence: CDR1 MNHNS, CDR2 SASEGT. The CDR3 is CAGSTTSGGYNEQFF. The CDR3 DNA is TGTGCCGGCAGTACGACTAGCGGGGGTTACAATGAGCAGTTCTTC.

This clonotype was counted ten times or more. This chain uses TRBV6-1 with TRBJ1-5; perhaps TRBD1 as D (6 bases). Germline lookup yields CDR1 MNHNS and CDR2 SASEGT. V was trimmed by 5 bases and J by 4 bases, leaving 15 bases between them. The CDR3 has 15 amino acids. The CDR3: CASSPTIQGNQPQHF. The CDR3 coding sequence is TGTGCCAGCAGTCCGACGATACAGGGTAATCAGCCCCAGCATTTT.

This clonotype turned up a few times. This sequence joins TRBV6-5 and TRBJ1-2, with 7 positions matching TRBD1. V lost 4 bases to trimming and J lost 7 bases; unmatched junction nucleotides: 6. Germline CDR1 and CDR2: MNHEY and SVGAGI. The CDR3 spans 13 residues. The CDR3 reads CASSSTGVSGYTF. In nucleotides, the CDR3 is TGTGCCAGCAGTTCAACAGGGGTGAGTGGCTACACCTTC.

The genes are TRBV2 and TRBJ2-1; TRBD2 matches 13 bases. The germline gives CDR1 SNHLY, CDR2 FYNNEI. The CDR3 is 15 residues long. V dropped 6 bases and J dropped 10; count of bases not matched to a gene: 9. CDR3 in amino acids: CASRETSGGAQEQFF. The CDR3 region has the DNA TGTGCCAGCAGGGAAACTAGCGGGGGGGCGCAAGAGCAGTTCTTC.

Many counts were recorded for this clonotype. The chain links TRBV14 to TRBJ2-1; 12 bases fit TRBD2. Germline-derived CDR1 and CDR2 are SGHDN and FVKESK. This CDR3 region has 16 residues. V dropped 3 bases and J dropped 7; count of bases not matched to a gene: 7. CDR3 bases: TGTGCCAGCAGCCACCTGGGACTAGCGGGTAAAAATGAGCAGTTCTTC. Its translation: CASSHLGLAGKNEQFF.

This clonotype showed up just a few times. The J gene is TRBJ1-2, the V gene TRBV2, with D hard to call. Germline loops: CDR1 SNHLY, CDR2 FYNNEI. There are 13 residues in the CDR3. V lost 6 bases to trimming and J lost 8 bases, with 16 bases between them. The CDR3 loop reads CASRAGFSSGYTF. In DNA, the CDR3 is TGTGCCAGCAGAGCGGGTTTTTCCTCCGGCTACACCTTC. Supplemented by reference TRBV2 and TRBJ1-2, the full variable domain reads EPEVTQTPSHQVTQMGQEVILRCVPISNHLYFYWYRQILGQKVEFLVSFYNNEISEKSEIFDDQFSVERPDGSNFTLKIRSTKLEDSAMYFCASRAGFSSGYTFGSGTRLTVV.

In its sample, this clonotype was seen many times. V is TRBV15 and J is TRBJ1-2; 7 bases line up with TRBD1. From germline, CDR1 is LNHNV and CDR2 YYDKDF (reference sequence). This CDR3 has 15 residues. With 0 bases clipped from V and 6 bases from J, the junction kept 7 bases outside the gene matches. The CDR3, as DNA: TGTGCCACCAGCAGAGACCTGACAGGGATTGATGGCTACACCTTC. It translates to CATSRDLTGIDGYTF.

This clonotype turned up a few times. The CDR3 sequence: CASSSGQGHTGELFF. Written as DNA, the CDR3 is TGTGCCAGCAGCTCCGGACAGGGCCACACCGGGGAGCTGTTTTTT. The chain joins TRBV7-3 to TRBJ2-2; TRBD1 matches at 8 bases. The CDR3 has 15 amino acids. Germline loops: CDR1 SGHTA, CDR2 FQGTGA. V was clipped by 4 bases and J by 3 bases; unmatched bases: 4.

The chain has TRBV2 and TRBJ2-5, with D unresolved. The germline gives CDR1 SNHLY, CDR2 FYNNEI. This CDR3 spans 14 amino acids. Trimming cost V 7 bases and J 3 bases, with 15 bases left between them. This CDR3 is CASTRLGLEETQYF. CDR3 DNA: TGTGCCAGCACCCGACTTGGGCTAGAAGAGACCCAGTACTTC.

This clonotype was seen many times. The chain joins TRBV5-1 to TRBJ1-5, with TRBD1 identical over 7 bases. The CDR3 sequence is 14 residues long. J gave up 7 bases and V 2 bases, and 6 bases lay outside the gene matches. Per germline, CDR1 SGHRS and CDR2 YFSETQ. The CDR3 region is CASSLQGSEQPQHF. CDR3 nucleotides: TGCGCCAGCAGCTTACAGGGGAGCGAGCAGCCCCAGCATTTT.

This clonotype was observed at least ten times. The chain combines TRBV7-9 with TRBJ1-1; D is ambiguous. Per the germline V gene, CDR1 is SEHNR and CDR2 is FQNEAQ (reference sequence). The CDR3 runs 16 residues. V gave up 5 bases and J gave up 0 bases, with 16 bases separating them. CDR3 amino acids: CASSLIVGRLNTEAFF. DNA of the CDR3: TGTGCCAGCAGCCTGATCGTGGGCCGACTGAACACTGAAGCTTTCTTT.

This sequence joins TRBV7-8 and TRBJ2-7, with 9 bases lining up with TRBD2. V gave up 3 bases and J gave up 1 base; unmatched junction bases: 4. The CDR3 extends over 15 amino acids. Germline-derived CDR1 and CDR2 are SGHVS and FQNEAQ. The CDR3 protein is CASSFSAGGSYEQYF. The CDR3 nucleotides are TGTGCCAGCAGCTTTTCAGCGGGAGGATCCTACGAGCAGTACTTC.

On this clonotype itself: A far larger clone is just one base off, so this is likely a read error. The chain joins TRBV6-1 to TRBJ1-2, with D possibly TRBD1 on 6 matching bases. There are 16 residues in the CDR3. Germline V gene lookup returns CDR1 MNHNS and CDR2 SASEGT. The CDR3 nucleotides are TGTGCCAGCAGTGCCCACTCCACAGGGACTAACTATGGCTGCACCTTC. Translated: CASSAHSTGTNYGCTF.

This clonotype showed up just a few times. The rearrangement joins TRBV20-1 to TRBJ2-5; 16 bases line up with TRBD2. V was clipped by 3 bases and J by 4 bases; unmatched bases: 5. CDR1 and CDR2 from the germline V gene are DFQATT and SNEGSKA (reference sequence). The CDR3 runs to 16 residues. The CDR3 bases are TGCAGTGCTAGGGGACTAGCGGGAGGGCCGGGAGAGACCCAGTACTTC. Encoded protein: CSARGLAGGPGETQYF.

Many counts were recorded for this clonotype. The chain carries TRBV7-7 and TRBJ2-3; a possible D gene is TRBD1 (5 bases). Per the germline V gene, CDR1 is SSHAT and CDR2 is FNYEAQ (reference sequence). The CDR3 sequence is 13 residues long. V was clipped by 5 bases and J by 3 bases, with 9 bases between them. CDR3: CASSQTVTDTQYF. CDR3 nucleotides: TGTGCCAGCAGCCAGACAGTTACAGATACGCAGTATTTT.

This clonotype was detected a few times. The final CDR3 position lacks the conserved phenylalanine or tryptophan, pointing to a likely read error. The rearrangement uses TRBV20-1 and TRBJ1-3, with D possibly TRBD1 on 6 matching bases. Germline V gene lookup returns CDR1 DFQATT and CDR2 SNEGSKA (reference sequence). The length of the CDR3 is 14 residues. Trimming removed 0 bases at V and 4 bases at J, with 10 bases between. The CDR3 nucleotides read TGCAGTGCTAGAGAAGGGGGGGTGGGAAACACCATATATCTT. It is translated as CSAREGGVGNTIYL.

At least ten counts were recorded for this clonotype. This rearrangement joins TRBV6-2 or TRBV6-3 to TRBJ1-2; a weak D match, TRBD1 (6 bases). V lost 2 bases, J lost 5 bases, and 15 bases lay in between. The CDR3 is 15 amino acids. In germline, CDR1 is MNHEY, CDR2 SVGEGT. The CDR3 region is CASSYPDRNFYGYTF. Here the CDR3 DNA reads TGTGCCAGCAGTTACCCGGACAGAAACTTTTATGGCTACACCTTC.

This clonotype was seen many times. V usage is TRBV11-3 and J usage is TRBJ2-1; TRBD2 agrees at 10 bases. CDR1 SGHNT and CDR2 YENEEA come from the germline V gene. V trimming: 5 bases; J trimming: 12 bases; junction bases outside the gene matches: 13. The CDR3 is made up of 15 amino acids. The CDR3, as DNA: TGTGCCAGCAGCCGCCTAGCGGGAGACTTTCGGGGGCAGTTCTTC. Amino acids: CASSRLAGDFRGQFF. Combining the CDR3 with reference TRBV11-3 and TRBJ2-1 gives the whole variable domain EAGVVQSPRYKIIEKKQPVAFWCNPISGHNTLYWYLQNLGQGPELLIRYENEEAVDDSQLPKDRFSAERLKGVDSTLKIQPAELGDSAVYLCASSRLAGDFRGQFFGPGTRLTVL.

A word on this clonotype: A read error is the likely source, as a far larger clone sits one nucleotide away. The chain couples TRBV7-9 to TRBJ2-3; D may be TRBD1 (5 bases). The J call is uncertain, as TRBJ2-1 better fits the DNA end. This CDR3 contains 13 residues. Germline-derived CDR1 and CDR2 are SEHNR and FQNEAQ (reference sequence). The CDR3 loop is CASNPQTVSEQFF. CDR3 nucleotide sequence: TGTGCCAGCAACCCGCAGACAGTATCTGAGCAGTTCTTC.

This clonotype was picked up a small number of times. V gene TRBV5-5 combines with J gene TRBJ2-7, with D hard to call. The CDR3 sequence is 14 residues long. In germline, CDR1 is SGHKS, CDR2 YYEKEE (reference sequence). Deletions cut 4 bases from V and 0 bases from J, with 11 bases between. CDR3 sequence: CASSVQLSSYEQYF. The DNA for the CDR3 is TGTGCCAGCAGCGTTCAGTTGAGCTCCTACGAGCAGTACTTC.

The rearrangement links TRBV6-1 to TRBJ1-6; 8 bases match TRBD1. Germline V gene data show CDR1 as MNHNS and CDR2 as SASEGT. The CDR3 is made up of 15 amino acids. The V segment lost 5 bases and the J segment 5 bases; nucleotides outside the gene matches: 5. In DNA form, the CDR3 reads TGTGCCAGCAGTCTGCGGACAGGGAATAATTCACCCCTCCACTTT. Residues: CASSLRTGNNSPLHF.

The chain combines TRBV12-3 or TRBV12-4 with TRBJ2-1; 11 nucleotides match TRBD2. J lost 15 bases, V lost 5 bases, and 12 bases had no gene match. This CDR3 contains 14 residues. DNA of the CDR3: TGTGCCAGCAGTACCGGGACTAGCGGAACTGGGGGGTTCTTC. This sequence encodes CASSTGTSGTGGFF.

Comments on this clonotype: A clone one base away is much larger, so this may be a read error. The genes are TRBV12-3 or TRBV12-4 and TRBJ1-5, with D unclear. This CDR3 spans 13 amino acids. The CDR3: CAGRLNSNQPQHF. CDR3 nucleotides: TGTGCCGGCAGGTTGAATAGCAATCAGCCCCAGCATTTT.

The table lists this clonotype with a few counts. The chain employs TRBV5-4 and TRBJ1-1; D gene ambiguous. This CDR3 region has 14 residues. Germline CDR1 SGHNT, CDR2 YYREEE (reference sequence). V was clipped by 2 bases and J by 3 bases, with 11 bases between them. The CDR3 reads CASSFRGFDTEAFF. In DNA, the CDR3 is TGTGCCAGCAGCTTCAGAGGTTTTGACACTGAAGCTTTCTTT.

This clonotype was picked up a small number of times. V is TRBV19 and J is TRBJ1-4, with D possibly TRBD1 on 6 matching bases. The V and J ends lost 6 bases and 0 bases respectively, with 14 bases between them. The CDR3 extends over 16 amino acids. CDR1 LNHDA and CDR2 SQIVND come from the germline V gene (reference sequence). CDR3: CASRRQDLATNEKLFF. As DNA, the CDR3 is TGTGCCAGTAGGCGACAGGACCTCGCAACTAATGAAAAACTGTTTTTT.

With respect to this clonotype: A read error may explain this, as a much larger clone is one base away. The rearrangement joins TRBV7-2 to TRBJ2-1; D gene unclear. CDR1 is SGHTA and CDR2 is FQGNSA in the germline V gene. V was pared by 3 bases and J by 7 bases, with 16 bases between. The CDR3 runs to 15 residues. The CDR3 loop reads CASSFRNMVKNEQFF. The CDR3 DNA reads as TGTGCCAGCAGCTTCCGGAACATGGTAAAGAATGAGCAGTTCTTC.

This clonotype was detected ten times or more. The J gene is TRBJ1-2, the V gene TRBV29-1, with 9 bases identical to TRBD1. Germline CDR1 SQVTM, CDR2 ANQGSEA. The CDR3 consists of 15 residues. V dropped 5 bases and J dropped 4; count of bases not matched to a gene: 11. The CDR3 DNA sequence: TGCAGCGTTCGTCGACAGGGGGAAGGGGGCTATGGCTACACCTTC. It is translated as CSVRRQGEGGYGYTF. The variable domain in full, with the rest retrieved from reference TRBV29-1 and TRBJ1-2, is SAVISQKPSRDICQRGTSLTIQCQVDSQVTMMFWYRQQPGQSLTLIATANQGSEATYESGFVIDKFPISRPNLTFSTLTVSNMSPEDSSIYLCSVRRQGEGGYGYTFGSGTRLTVV.